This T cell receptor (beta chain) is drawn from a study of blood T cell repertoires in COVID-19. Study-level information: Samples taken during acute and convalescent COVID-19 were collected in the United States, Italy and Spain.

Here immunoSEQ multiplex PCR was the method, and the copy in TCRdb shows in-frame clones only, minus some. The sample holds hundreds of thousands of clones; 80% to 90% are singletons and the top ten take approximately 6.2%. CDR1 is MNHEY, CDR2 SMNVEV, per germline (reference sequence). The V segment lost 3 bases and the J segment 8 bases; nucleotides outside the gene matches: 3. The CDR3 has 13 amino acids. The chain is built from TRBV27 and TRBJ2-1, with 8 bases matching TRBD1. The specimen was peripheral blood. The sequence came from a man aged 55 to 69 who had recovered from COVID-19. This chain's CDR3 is CASSFDRGHEQFF. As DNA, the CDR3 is TGTGCCAGCAGTTTTGACAGGGGCCATGAGCAGTTCTTC.